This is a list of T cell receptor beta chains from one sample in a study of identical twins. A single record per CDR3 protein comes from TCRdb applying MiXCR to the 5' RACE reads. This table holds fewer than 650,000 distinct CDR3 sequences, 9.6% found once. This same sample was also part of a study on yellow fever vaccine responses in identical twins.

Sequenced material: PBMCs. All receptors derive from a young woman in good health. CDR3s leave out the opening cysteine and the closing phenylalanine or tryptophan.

ASSLGGRGYEQY,TRBV27
ASSTNRVNQPQH,TRBV2
AISESKVSGNTIY,TRBV10-3
AISERTWTETQY,TRBV10-3
ASSKVKQLSTDAQY,TRBV21-1
ASSLTARDGNEQY,TRBV5-4
SASGQLYEQF,TRBV20-1
ASGDRGWYEQY,TRBV12-3/TRBV12-4
SVATVEGETQY,TRBV29-1
ASSFMGGPGDTQY,TRBV7-9
ASSDSGITEAF,TRBV10-1
ASGQGVAYEQY,TRBV2
ASRGPGAGETQY,TRBV10-1
ASSLSSGGGNQQF,TRBV7-2
ASSFTSGGVSEQF,TRBV7-3
SAQDRGETQY,TRBV29-1
SARDGRAYEQY,TRBV20-1
ASSLSPAPVY,TRBV12-3/TRBV12-4
ATSWGTENEQF,TRBV24-1
ASSLYIRRKANYGYT,TRBV5-6
ASSRTGGPDTQY,TRBV5-1
ASSQRWTGELF,TRBV7-2
ASSGQGLTSTDTQY,TRBV5-1
ASSPDIPYEQY,TRBV18
ASSQDFGDRVYEQY,TRBV4-2
ASTSTEYNEQF,TRBV6-6
ASSLARGVAHYGYT,TRBV7-2
ASTRGDEKLF,TRBV7-9
ASRAGTGNTEAF,TRBV6-1
SASQANTEAF,TRBV20-1
ASSIGDRDHGELF,TRBV5-1
SVDLGATGELF,TRBV29-1
ASSLDVGGFTDTQY,TRBV11-2